This TCR beta chain was obtained from a study of cytotoxic CD8 clonotypes in ibrutinib-treated CLL. Turning to the study itself: Partial responses numbered around 24 and complete responses 2; after a median about 62 months, roughly 14 stayed remitted and approximately twelve progressed. On average, each sample had a few hundred thousand productive templates and approximately 100,000 productive rearrangements.

Produced via immunoSEQ multiplex PCR; TCRdb's table is partial and in-frame only. The sample holds some 29,000 clones, roughly 62% seen once. With regard to this clone: The antigen remains undetermined.

Notes on the study in general: Before falling back toward baseline at progression, clonality had risen at the time of ibrutinib response. Rare overall, public clonotypes shrank or held steady under therapy.

The clonotype was recovered from a human donor with chronic lymphocytic leukemia. The starting material was PBMCs, obtained before ibrutinib treatment.

The CDR3 reads CASSTSGGAGYTF. The CDR3 coding sequence is TGTGCCAGCAGTACCTCAGGGGGCGCCGGCTACACCTTC. This rearrangement joins TRBV28 to TRBJ1-2, with 8 positions matching TRBD1. J was trimmed by 8 bases and V by 5 bases; bases with no gene match: 7. This CDR3 comprises 13 residues. The germline V gene encodes CDR1 MDHEN and CDR2 SYDVKM.